The T cell receptor beta chain described here comes from a study of blood T cell repertoires in COVID-19. Study-wide background: T cells, B-cell-depleted T cells, or PBMCs provided the cDNA or gDNA that served as material.

Using immunoSEQ multiplex PCR, the repertoire was profiled, and TCRdb retains in-frame clones only, with some absent. The sample yields over 200,000 clones, 86% seen once. Losses at the gene ends were 5 bases for V and 1 base for J; bases not matched to a gene: 7. This CDR3 is 15 amino acids long. Germline CDR1 reads LNHDA; CDR2 reads SQIVND (reference sequence). The source of this sequence is a man aged 25 to 45 who had recovered from COVID-19. Sequencing used peripheral blood. The chain joins TRBV19 to TRBJ2-7, with 8 bases fitting TRBD1. CDR3 DNA sequence: TGTGCCAGTAGTCTCCTGGACAGGGATTCCTACGAGCAGTACTTC. It codes for CASSLLDRDSYEQYF.